These T cell receptor beta chains were read from a single sample in a study of glioma-infiltrating T cells after dendritic cell vaccination. Some clones are missing from TCRdb's copy, which holds only in-frame ones; the method was immunoSEQ multiplex PCR. The table has 85,000 to 100,000 clones, 85% seen once. This sample comprised blood, obtained after dendritic cell vaccination. The receptors stem from a human donor with glioblastoma. Both conserved end residues are part of each CDR3. A D gene is named only where the DNA matches it firmly. Clone size is stated in some rows and not others, as once, few, many or a class when expanded.

D gene: TRBD2
clone size: .
J gene: TRBJ2-7
V gene: TRBV9
CDR3 protein: CASSVAPGGGSYEQYF
CDR3 DNA: TGTGCCAGCAGCGTGGCCCCGGGCGGGGGCTCCTACGAGCAGTACTTC

D gene: .
clone size: .
J gene: TRBJ1-3
V gene: TRBV2
CDR3 protein: CASSEGLSTIYF
CDR3 DNA: TGTGCCAGCAGTGAGGGCCTGTCCACCATATATTTT

D gene: TRBD1
clone size: .
J gene: TRBJ2-7
V gene: TRBV4-3
CDR3 protein: CASSLGQGPYEQYF
CDR3 DNA: TGCGCCAGCAGCCTGGGACAGGGGCCCTACGAGCAGTACTTC

D gene: .
clone size: .
J gene: TRBJ1-5
V gene: TRBV7-8
CDR3 protein: CASSFRETEDSVINQPQHF
CDR3 DNA: TGTGCCAGCAGCTTCCGTGAGACCGAGGACAGCGTTATCAATCAGCCCCAGCATTTT

D gene: TRBD1
clone size: .
J gene: TRBJ1-5
V gene: TRBV2
CDR3 protein: CASTYGTGYQPQHF
CDR3 DNA: TGTGCCAGCACTTACGGGACAGGGTATCAGCCCCAGCATTTT

D gene: TRBD1
clone size: .
J gene: TRBJ2-7
V gene: TRBV18
CDR3 protein: CASSPTGQGTLEQYF
CDR3 DNA: TGTGCCAGCTCACCAACGGGACAGGGAACTCTCGAGCAGTACTTC

D gene: .
clone size: .
J gene: TRBJ2-3
V gene: TRBV11-3
CDR3 protein: CASSLDGRGDTQYF
CDR3 DNA: TGTGCCAGCAGCTTAGACGGGAGAGGAGATACGCAGTATTTT

D gene: .
clone size: .
J gene: TRBJ2-2
V gene: TRBV5-1
CDR3 protein: CASSSLTGELFF
CDR3 DNA: TGCGCCAGCAGCTCCCTCACCGGGGAGCTGTTTTTT

D gene: TRBD1
clone size: few
J gene: TRBJ1-4
V gene: TRBV7-9
CDR3 protein: CASSTRSGTDNEKLFF
CDR3 DNA: TGTGCCAGCAGCACTCGGTCCGGGACAGATAATGAAAAACTGTTTTTT

D gene: TRBD1
clone size: .
J gene: TRBJ1-2
V gene: TRBV7-9
CDR3 protein: CASSLTGARQGYTF
CDR3 DNA: TGTGCCAGCAGCCTAACAGGGGCCAGGCAAGGCTACACCTTC

D gene: .
clone size: many
J gene: TRBJ1-2
V gene: TRBV6-6
CDR3 protein: CASSRAGLYGYTF
CDR3 DNA: TGTGCCAGCAGTCGTGCGGGACTTTATGGCTACACCTTC

D gene: .
clone size: .
J gene: TRBJ1-1
V gene: TRBV27
CDR3 protein: CASSPHGGKGTEAFF
CDR3 DNA: TGTGCCAGCAGTCCCCATGGGGGGAAGGGCACTGAAGCTTTCTTT

D gene: TRBD2
clone size: .
J gene: TRBJ2-7
V gene: TRBV28
CDR3 protein: CASSSGLVMEQYF
CDR3 DNA: TGTGCCAGCAGTTCCGGACTAGTTATGGAGCAGTACTTC

D gene: .
clone size: .
J gene: TRBJ2-3
V gene: TRBV28
CDR3 protein: CASSTSRGTDTQYF
CDR3 DNA: TGTGCCAGCAGTACTAGCAGGGGCACAGATACGCAGTATTTT

D gene: .
clone size: .
J gene: TRBJ1-2
V gene: TRBV25-1
CDR3 protein: CASSYTGNRNYGYTF
CDR3 DNA: TGTGCCAGCAGCTATACTGGGAACAGGAACTATGGCTACACCTTC

D gene: .
clone size: .
J gene: TRBJ1-5
V gene: TRBV7-2
CDR3 protein: CASSPGRLGGQPQHF
CDR3 DNA: TGTGCCAGCAGCCCTGGAAGGCTCGGGGGTCAGCCCCAGCATTTT

D gene: .
clone size: .
J gene: TRBJ1-3
V gene: TRBV11-2
CDR3 protein: CASSPHLPGVGNTIYF
CDR3 DNA: TGTGCCAGCAGCCCCCATCTGCCGGGGGTAGGAAACACCATATATTTT

D gene: .
clone size: .
J gene: TRBJ1-6
V gene: TRBV6-1
CDR3 protein: CASITSLNSPLHF
CDR3 DNA: TGTGCCAGCATCACGAGCCTCAATTCACCCCTCCACTTT

D gene: .
clone size: .
J gene: TRBJ1-4
V gene: TRBV7-9
CDR3 protein: CASSPAGPNEKLFF
CDR3 DNA: TGTGCCAGCAGCCCCGCAGGTCCTAATGAAAAACTGTTTTTT

D gene: .
clone size: .
J gene: TRBJ2-3
V gene: TRBV5-6
CDR3 protein: CASSQLGLDTQYF
CDR3 DNA: TGTGCCAGCAGCCAACTAGGGCTAGATACGCAGTATTTT

D gene: TRBD1
clone size: .
J gene: TRBJ2-2
V gene: TRBV30
CDR3 protein: CANGGQGYSGELFF
CDR3 DNA: TGTGCCAACGGGGGACAGGGGTATTCCGGGGAGCTGTTTTTT

D gene: .
clone size: .
J gene: TRBJ1-4
V gene: TRBV19
CDR3 protein: CASSPDKFDEKLFF
CDR3 DNA: TGTGCCAGTAGTCCGGACAAGTTTGATGAAAAACTGTTTTTT

D gene: .
clone size: .
J gene: TRBJ2-7
V gene: TRBV13
CDR3 protein: CASSPGTRSSYEQYF
CDR3 DNA: TGTGCCAGCAGCCCAGGGACAAGGAGCTCCTACGAGCAGTACTTC

D gene: TRBD1
clone size: few
J gene: TRBJ1-2
V gene: TRBV28
CDR3 protein: CASSTSQGARSNGYTF
CDR3 DNA: TGTGCCAGCAGTACGTCACAGGGGGCCCGTTCTAATGGCTACACCTTC

D gene: .
clone size: .
J gene: TRBJ1-6
V gene: TRBV6-5
CDR3 protein: CASSSTGYSNSPLHF
CDR3 DNA: TGTGCCAGCAGTTCCACAGGGTATAGTAATTCACCCCTCCACTTT

D gene: .
clone size: .
J gene: TRBJ2-7
V gene: TRBV5-4
CDR3 protein: CASSLALGYEQYF
CDR3 DNA: TGTGCCAGCAGCTTGGCACTAGGCTACGAGCAGTACTTC

D gene: .
clone size: few
J gene: TRBJ2-7
V gene: TRBV5-6
CDR3 protein: CASSLTGRASYEQYF
CDR3 DNA: TGTGCCAGCAGCTTGACCGGCAGGGCCTCCTACGAGCAGTACTTC

D gene: .
clone size: .
J gene: TRBJ2-2
V gene: TRBV6-5
CDR3 protein: CASSYTDMNTGELFF
CDR3 DNA: TGTGCCAGCAGTTATACGGACATGAACACCGGGGAGCTGTTTTTT

D gene: .
clone size: .
J gene: TRBJ2-7
V gene: TRBV7-8
CDR3 protein: CASSLGVPSYEQYF
CDR3 DNA: TGTGCCAGCAGCTTAGGTGTTCCCAGCTACGAGCAGTACTTC

D gene: TRBD2
clone size: .
J gene: TRBJ2-2
V gene: TRBV18
CDR3 protein: CASSPYGTSGGKNTGELFF
CDR3 DNA: TGTGCCAGCTCACCCTACGGGACTAGCGGGGGAAAAAACACCGGGGAGCTGTTTTTT

D gene: .
clone size: .
J gene: TRBJ1-2
V gene: TRBV6-1
CDR3 protein: CASSDLGGKGNYGYTF
CDR3 DNA: TGTGCCAGCAGTGACTTGGGGGGAAAGGGAAACTATGGCTACACCTTC

D gene: .
clone size: .
J gene: TRBJ2-7
V gene: TRBV6-1
CDR3 protein: CASEGLLSYEQYF
CDR3 DNA: TGTGCCAGCGAGGGCCTCCTCTCCTACGAGCAGTACTTC

D gene: TRBD2
clone size: .
J gene: TRBJ2-5
V gene: TRBV7-2
CDR3 protein: CASSFSSGGAETQYF
CDR3 DNA: TGTGCCAGCAGCTTTTCGTCGGGGGGGGCGGAGACCCAGTACTTC

D gene: .
clone size: .
J gene: TRBJ1-2
V gene: TRBV27
CDR3 protein: CANPQGFLYGYTF
CDR3 DNA: TGTGCCAACCCACAGGGTTTCCTCTATGGCTACACCTTC

D gene: TRBD2
clone size: .
J gene: TRBJ2-1
V gene: TRBV19
CDR3 protein: CASRRGLAGVNEQFF
CDR3 DNA: TGTGCCAGTAGGCGGGGACTAGCGGGGGTGAATGAGCAGTTCTTC

D gene: TRBD1
clone size: .
J gene: TRBJ1-1
V gene: TRBV5-6
CDR3 protein: CASSSGTGWTEAFF
CDR3 DNA: TGTGCCAGCAGCTCCGGGACAGGGTGGACTGAAGCTTTCTTT

D gene: TRBD1
clone size: .
J gene: TRBJ2-7
V gene: TRBV5-1
CDR3 protein: CASHREGGVYEQYF
CDR3 DNA: TGCGCCAGCCACCGGGAAGGGGGCGTCTACGAGCAGTACTTC

D gene: .
clone size: .
J gene: TRBJ2-3
V gene: TRBV7-8
CDR3 protein: CASSLVGVGDTQYF
CDR3 DNA: TGTGCCAGCAGCTTAGTAGGGGTGGGAGATACGCAGTATTTT

D gene: .
clone size: .
J gene: TRBJ1-1
V gene: TRBV27
CDR3 protein: CASSFRGEAFF
CDR3 DNA: TGTGCCAGCAGTTTCCGGGGGGAAGCTTTCTTT

D gene: TRBD2
clone size: .
J gene: TRBJ2-1
V gene: TRBV4-1
CDR3 protein: CASSQAKLAGDNEQFF
CDR3 DNA: TGCGCCAGCAGCCAAGCTAAGCTAGCGGGAGACAATGAGCAGTTCTTC

D gene: .
clone size: .
J gene: TRBJ2-1
V gene: TRBV28
CDR3 protein: CASSETGYNEQFF
CDR3 DNA: TGTGCCAGCAGTGAGACAGGCTACAATGAGCAGTTCTTC

D gene: TRBD2
clone size: once
J gene: TRBJ2-2
V gene: TRBV5-4
CDR3 protein: CASSLGSSGRAAGELFF
CDR3 DNA: TGTGCCAGCAGCTTGGGATCTAGCGGGAGGGCCGCCGGGGAGCTGTTTTTT

D gene: TRBD2
clone size: .
J gene: TRBJ2-7
V gene: TRBV18
CDR3 protein: CASSPGTSGYEQYF
CDR3 DNA: TGTGCCAGCTCACCCGGGACTAGCGGTTACGAGCAGTACTTC

D gene: .
clone size: once
J gene: TRBJ2-7
V gene: TRBV29-1
CDR3 protein: CSVADGQSLYEQYF
CDR3 DNA: TGCAGCGTTGCCGACGGACAGTCCCTGTACGAGCAGTACTTC

D gene: TRBD1
clone size: .
J gene: TRBJ2-7
V gene: TRBV7-9
CDR3 protein: CASSLAQGVSYEQYF
CDR3 DNA: TGTGCCAGCAGCTTGGCACAGGGGGTCTCCTACGAGCAGTACTTC

D gene: .
clone size: .
J gene: TRBJ1-2
V gene: TRBV7-3
CDR3 protein: CASSPTPGYGYTF
CDR3 DNA: TGTGCCAGCAGCCCCACCCCCGGCTATGGCTACACCTTC

D gene: .
clone size: .
J gene: TRBJ2-3
V gene: TRBV21-1
CDR3 protein: CASSKDRLAGSKGDTQYF
CDR3 DNA: TGTGCCAGCAGCAAAGACAGGCTGGCGGGGAGCAAAGGAGATACGCAGTATTTT

D gene: TRBD1
clone size: .
J gene: TRBJ1-4
V gene: TRBV15
CDR3 protein: CATSGGQGWATNEKLFF
CDR3 DNA: TGTGCCACCAGCGGGGGACAGGGATGGGCAACTAATGAAAAACTGTTTTTT

D gene: TRBD2
clone size: .
J gene: TRBJ2-5
V gene: TRBV5-6
CDR3 protein: CASSTATSGTGETQYF
CDR3 DNA: TGTGCCAGCAGCACTGCGACTAGCGGGACCGGAGAGACCCAGTACTTC

D gene: .
clone size: .
J gene: TRBJ2-2
V gene: TRBV5-4
CDR3 protein: CASSPRRISNTGELFF
CDR3 DNA: TGTGCCAGCAGCCCCAGGAGGATATCGAACACCGGGGAGCTGTTTTTT

D gene: .
clone size: few
J gene: TRBJ2-5
V gene: TRBV19
CDR3 protein: CASSIRQGGQETQYF
CDR3 DNA: TGTGCCAGTAGTATTAGGCAGGGGGGCCAAGAGACCCAGTACTTC

D gene: TRBD1
clone size: .
J gene: TRBJ2-1
V gene: TRBV11-3
CDR3 protein: CASSFRGSSYNEQFF
CDR3 DNA: TGTGCCAGCAGCTTCAGGGGGAGCTCCTACAATGAGCAGTTCTTC

D gene: TRBD1
clone size: .
J gene: TRBJ1-1
V gene: TRBV29-1
CDR3 protein: CSVGTGDQNTEAFF
CDR3 DNA: TGCAGCGTTGGGACAGGGGATCAGAACACTGAAGCTTTCTTT

D gene: TRBD1
clone size: few
J gene: TRBJ1-3
V gene: TRBV7-2
CDR3 protein: CASSSSTGHSGNTIYF
CDR3 DNA: TGTGCCAGCAGCTCATCGACAGGGCACTCTGGAAACACCATATATTTT

D gene: TRBD1
clone size: .
J gene: TRBJ2-7
V gene: TRBV9
CDR3 protein: CASSPDRALSYEQYF
CDR3 DNA: TGTGCCAGCAGCCCGGACAGGGCGCTCTCCTACGAGCAGTACTTC

D gene: .
clone size: .
J gene: TRBJ2-7
V gene: TRBV7-6
CDR3 protein: CASHSGTDYEQYF
CDR3 DNA: TGTGCCAGCCACTCCGGGACTGACTACGAGCAGTACTTC